A single sample gave rise to the 28 T cell receptor beta chains below, sequenced in a study of spatial heterogeneity in lung cancer. Described time point: sample taken at primary tumor resection. TCRdb recomputed calls from the 5' RACE reads with MiXCR, one row per CDR3 protein. The data show about 92,000 distinct CDR3 sequences, roughly 12% seen once. Sample: PBMCs, taken at surgery. These receptors were collected from a male donor with early-stage non-small cell lung cancer.

The chain links TRBV5-1 to TRBJ2-3; D may be TRBD1 (6 bases). The ends were cut back, 0 bases at V and 4 bases at J, with 6 bases in the middle. The CDR3 runs to 13 residues. The germline V gene encodes CDR1 SGHRS and CDR2 YFSETQ. The CDR3 region is CASSLDRADTQYF. CDR3 in DNA: TGCGCCAGCAGCTTGGACAGGGCAGATACGCAGTATTTT.

This clonotype was detected many times. The V call is TRBV9, the J call TRBJ2-7; TRBD2 agrees at 13 bases. Germline V lookup: CDR1 SGDLS, CDR2 YYNGEE. With 0 bases clipped from V and 2 bases from J, the junction kept 2 bases outside the gene matches. This CDR3 has 16 amino acids. In DNA form, the CDR3 reads TGTGCCAGCAGCGTAGGTGGGACTAGCGGGACCTACGAGCAGTACTTC. Its translation: CASSVGGTSGTYEQYF.

V and J are TRBV4-3 and TRBJ2-1; 9 nucleotides agree with TRBD2. The V gene end was trimmed by 2 bases and the J gene end by 0 bases; junction bases not matched to a gene: 2. The germline gives CDR1 LGHNA, CDR2 YSLEER. The CDR3 spans 16 residues. CDR3 sequence (DNA): TGCGCCAGCAGCCAACGGCGGGGGGGCTCCTACAATGAGCAGTTCTTC. Translating it yields CASSQRRGGSYNEQFF.

This chain links TRBV3-1 with TRBJ2-2; 7 positions agree with TRBD2. The germline V gene encodes CDR1 LGHDT and CDR2 YNNKEL (reference sequence). The CDR3 has 15 residues. V lost 4 bases, J lost 0 bases, and 2 bases stayed unmatched. CDR3 DNA sequence: TGTGCCAGCAGCCGGGGACTAACGAACACCGGGGAGCTGTTTTTT. Amino acids: CASSRGLTNTGELFF.

V usage is TRBV5-1 and J usage is TRBJ1-2; TRBD1 aligns across 9 bases. Germline V gene data show CDR1 as SGHRS and CDR2 as YFSETQ. V shed 4 bases and J 4 bases; nucleotides not matched to a gene: 5. The CDR3 is 14 amino acids. For the CDR3, the DNA is TGCGCCAGCAGCCCGGGACAGGGCGGCTATGGCTACACCTTC. As protein: CASSPGQGGYGYTF. The whole variable domain, remainder taken from reference TRBV5-1 and TRBJ1-2, is KAGVTQTPRYLIKTRGQQVTLSCSPISGHRSVSWYQQTPGQGLQFLFEYFSETQRNKGNFPGRFSGRQFSNSRSEMNVSTLELGDSALYLCASSPGQGGYGYTFGSGTRLTVV.

This clonotype came up many times. V and J are TRBV28 and TRBJ1-6; TRBD1 matches 8 bases. With 5 bases clipped from V and 11 bases from J, the junction kept 11 bases outside the gene matches. The germline V gene has CDR1 MDHEN and CDR2 SYDVKM. The CDR3 loop spans 15 amino acids. The chain's CDR3 is CASSIPTGVHPPLHF. The CDR3, as DNA: TGTGCCAGCAGTATCCCGACAGGGGTCCATCCACCCCTCCACTTT. Full variable domain (remainder filled in from reference TRBV28 and TRBJ1-6): DVKVTQSSRYLVKRTGEKVFLECVQDMDHENMFWYRQDPGLGLRLIYFSYDVKMKEKGDIPEGYSVSREKKERFSLILESASTNQTSMYLCASSIPTGVHPPLHFGNGTRLTVT.

The chain links TRBV7-2 to TRBJ2-7; the match to TRBD1 covers 7 bases. Germline V gene lookup returns CDR1 SGHTA and CDR2 FQGNSA. V lost 5 bases, J lost 0 bases, and 10 bases stayed unmatched. The CDR3 is made up of 16 amino acids. For the CDR3, the DNA is TGTGCCAGCAGCAGATCCGGGACAGCGAGCTCCTACGAGCAGTACTTC. Translation gives CASSRSGTASSYEQYF. Filled out from reference TRBV7-2 and TRBJ2-7, the complete variable domain reads GAGVSQSPSNKVTEKGKDVELRCDPISGHTALYWYRQSLGQGLEFLIYFQGNSAPDKSGLPSDRFSAERTGGSVSTLTIQRTQQEDSAVYLCASSRSGTASSYEQYFGPGTRLTVT.

V usage is TRBV15 and J usage is TRBJ2-7; D possibly corresponds to TRBD2 (6 bases). Trimming removed 0 bases at V and 5 bases at J, with 17 bases between. This CDR3 region has 16 residues. Germline CDR1 is LNHNV and CDR2 is YYDKDF (reference sequence). CDR3 bases: TGTGCCACCAGCAGAGATCTCGGCGGCGGGGTGAACGAGCAGTACTTC. This gives the protein CATSRDLGGGVNEQYF.

This clonotype was observed at least ten times. The chain links TRBV11-2 to TRBJ2-3; TRBD2 matches at 10 bases. This CDR3 region has 16 residues. V shed 3 bases, J shed 2 bases, and the junction held 5 bases outside the gene matches. Looked up from germline, CDR1 is SGHAT and CDR2 is FQNNGV. The CDR3 DNA sequence: TGTGCCAGCAGCTTTACAGCGGGGGGGATCACAGATACGCAGTATTTT. This sequence encodes CASSFTAGGITDTQYF.

The chain employs TRBV7-2 and TRBJ2-2; TRBD2 agrees at 10 bases. This CDR3 region has 15 residues. Germline V gives CDR1 SGHTA, CDR2 FQGNSA. J gave up 5 bases and V 6 bases, and 6 bases lay outside the gene matches. The CDR3 loop is CASRRSGGQTGELFF. In nucleotides, the CDR3 is TGTGCCAGCAGACGTAGCGGGGGGCAAACCGGGGAGCTGTTTTTT.

This chain uses TRBV9 with TRBJ2-5; D is unclear. CDR1 and CDR2 (germline): SGDLS, YYNGEE. The CDR3 is 13 amino acids. V dropped 0 bases and J dropped 3 bases, with 6 bases sitting between them. CDR3 amino acids: CASSVAGEETQYF. In DNA form, the CDR3 reads TGTGCCAGCAGCGTAGCAGGAGAAGAGACCCAGTACTTC.

The genes are TRBV11-2 and TRBJ2-4; unclear D gene. Trimming took 4 bases from V and 0 from J, leaving 13 bases between them. Germline V gene sequence: CDR1 SGHAT, CDR2 FQNNGV. There are 16 residues in the CDR3. The CDR3 bases are TGTGCCAGCAGCTCAGCCAGCGTACTAGCCAAAAACATTCAGTACTTC. Translated: CASSSASVLAKNIQYF.

This clonotype showed up just a few times. V is TRBV24-1 and J is TRBJ1-1; D may be TRBD1 (5 bases). The germline V gene encodes CDR1 KGHDR and CDR2 SFDVKD. There are 14 residues in the CDR3. V was clipped by 3 bases and J by 7 bases, with 14 bases between them. Written as DNA, the CDR3 is TGTGCCACCAGTGATACACGGCGGGGCCGTGAAGCTTTCTTT. Its protein is CATSDTRRGREAFF.

This chain connects TRBV7-8 to TRBJ2-1, with TRBD2 matching 10 bases. V lost 4 bases and J lost 8; bases outside the gene matches: 14. Germline values: CDR1 SGHVS, CDR2 FQNEAQ. This CDR3 has 17 residues. Here the CDR3 reads CASSSTNLAGEGDEQFF. The CDR3 bases are TGTGCCAGCAGCTCAACCAACCTAGCGGGAGAAGGGGATGAGCAGTTCTTC.

This clonotype was counted many times. V is TRBV5-1 and J is TRBJ2-6; 9 nucleotides match TRBD1. The CDR3 totals 19 residues. Trimming took 0 bases from V and 0 from J; bases not matched to a gene: 7. Germline CDR1 and CDR2: SGHRS and YFSETQ. This CDR3 reads CASSLAGGQGNSGANVLTF. The CDR3 DNA reads as TGCGCCAGCAGCTTGGCCGGCGGACAGGGGAACTCTGGGGCCAACGTCCTGACTTTC.

This chain joins TRBV27 and TRBJ1-2, with D unresolved. Trimming took off 8 bases at V and 2 bases at J, with 15 bases between the two ends. Germline V CDR1 and CDR2: MNHEY, SMNVEV (reference sequence). The CDR3 consists of 14 residues. The CDR3 loop is CASGWAGANYGYTF. CDR3 in DNA: TGTGCCAGCGGCTGGGCAGGAGCCAACTATGGCTACACCTTC.

This chain links TRBV20-1 with TRBJ2-2; TRBD1 matches at 10 bases. Trimming took 4 bases from V and 7 from J; bases not matched to a gene: 9. CDR1 and CDR2 from the germline V gene are DFQATT and SNEGSKA (reference sequence). This CDR3 comprises 15 residues. This CDR3 is CSATSGTGAGGELFF. The CDR3 DNA reads TGCAGTGCTACCTCCGGGACAGGGGCCGGCGGGGAGCTGTTTTTT.

This rearrangement joins TRBV29-1 to TRBJ1-4; unclear D gene. This CDR3 has 13 residues. Trimming took 0 bases from V and 0 from J, leaving 2 bases between them. CDR1 and CDR2 (germline): SQVTM, ANQGSEA. The CDR3 sequence is CSVEDATNEKLFF. The CDR3 DNA follows: TGCAGCGTTGAAGACGCAACTAATGAAAAACTGTTTTTT.

This clonotype has at least ten counts. V gene TRBV7-2 combines with J gene TRBJ2-7; D remains ambiguous. The CDR3 runs 12 residues. Trimming cost V 3 bases and J 3 bases, with 6 bases left between them. In germline, CDR1 is SGHTA, CDR2 FQGNSA. The CDR3 loop reads CASSFPNYEQYF. The CDR3 DNA reads as TGTGCCAGCAGCTTCCCAAACTACGAGCAGTACTTC.

The sample holds a few counts of this clonotype. This chain links TRBV28 with TRBJ1-1, with a possible D match to TRBD1 (5 bases). Germline assignment: CDR1 MDHEN and CDR2 SYDVKM. V was cut by 2 bases and J by 2 bases, with 12 bases left in between. CDR3 size: 15 residues. The CDR3 here is CASSLMRGRNTEAFF. In DNA form, the CDR3 reads TGTGCCAGCAGTTTAATGAGGGGCCGCAACACTGAAGCTTTCTTT.

The chain links TRBV20-1 to TRBJ2-5, with a weak D call TRBD1 (5 bases). The germline V gene has CDR1 DFQATT and CDR2 SNEGSKA (reference sequence). The CDR3 contains 12 residues. V lost 5 bases to trimming and J lost 2 bases, with 9 bases between them. CDR3 bases: TGCAGTGCTGGCGGACAACAAGAGACCCAGTACTTC. Its translation is CSAGGQQETQYF.

The V call is TRBV4-3, the J call TRBJ2-1; 12 bases are shared with TRBD2. The CDR3 has 18 amino acids. Germline V gene lookup returns CDR1 LGHNA and CDR2 YSLEER. J gave up 4 bases and V 1 base, and 8 bases lay outside the gene matches. CDR3 residues: CASSQVWLAGGRYNEQFF. Written as DNA, the CDR3 is TGCGCCAGCAGCCAAGTCTGGCTAGCGGGGGGGCGATACAATGAGCAGTTCTTC.

CDR3 region: CASRRPGGLYEQYF. As DNA, the CDR3 is TGCGCCAGCAGGCGGCCTGGGGGTCTCTACGAGCAGTACTTC. V usage is TRBV5-1 and J usage is TRBJ2-7, with D perhaps given as TRBD1 or TRBD2 (5 bases each). This CDR3 has 14 amino acids. Per the germline V gene, CDR1 is SGHRS and CDR2 is YFSETQ. Trimming took off 5 bases at V and 3 bases at J, with 15 bases between the two ends.

This clonotype was seen a handful of times. This chain joins TRBV24-1 and TRBJ2-1, with TRBD2 identical over 11 bases. The germline V gene encodes CDR1 KGHDR and CDR2 SFDVKD. This CDR3 contains 16 residues. J lost 0 bases, V lost 7 bases, and 4 bases had no gene match. The CDR3 DNA follows: TGTGCCACCAGGGGTACTAGCGGGAGCTCCTACAATGAGCAGTTCTTC. This codes for CATRGTSGSSYNEQFF.

CDR3 protein: CASSLDSRGTDTQYF. The CDR3 nucleotides are TGTGCCAGCAGCTTAGACTCCAGGGGAACAGATACGCAGTATTTT. V is TRBV11-1 and J is TRBJ2-3; D might be TRBD1 (6 bases). The ends were cut back, 1 base at V and 3 bases at J, with 11 bases in the middle. Germline V CDR1 and CDR2: SGHAT, FQDESV (reference sequence). The CDR3 is 15 residues long.

Only a few counts were recorded for this clonotype. J is TRBJ1-4 and V is TRBV25-1; D is possibly TRBD1 (5 bases). V was clipped by 6 bases and J by 2 bases, with 10 bases between them. CDR1 and CDR2 from the germline V gene are MGHDK and SYGVNS. CDR3 length: 14 amino acids. CDR3 DNA sequence: TGTGCCAGCAGCGTACGGGACACTAATGAAAAACTGTTTTTT. Protein: CASSVRDTNEKLFF.

This clonotype was seen a few times. CDR3: CASSLGATPNTGELFF. Here the CDR3 DNA reads TGTGCCAGCAGCTTAGGGGCAACCCCGAACACCGGGGAGCTGTTTTTT. The chain uses TRBV7-3 and TRBJ2-2; D is possibly TRBD1 (5 bases). The CDR3 has 16 amino acids. Trimming took 2 bases from V and 0 from J, leaving 10 bases between them. Germline V gene data show CDR1 as SGHTA and CDR2 as FQGTGA.

This clonotype occurred many times. The V call is TRBV7-3, the J call TRBJ1-1, with 7 positions matching TRBD1. The CDR3 spans 13 residues. Germline trimming cut 4 bases from V and 8 bases from J; bases unmatched to any gene: 7. Germline V gene sequence: CDR1 SGHTA, CDR2 FQGTGA. Here the CDR3 reads CASSYQPGQEAFF. The CDR3 region has the DNA TGTGCCAGCAGCTACCAACCGGGACAGGAAGCTTTCTTT.